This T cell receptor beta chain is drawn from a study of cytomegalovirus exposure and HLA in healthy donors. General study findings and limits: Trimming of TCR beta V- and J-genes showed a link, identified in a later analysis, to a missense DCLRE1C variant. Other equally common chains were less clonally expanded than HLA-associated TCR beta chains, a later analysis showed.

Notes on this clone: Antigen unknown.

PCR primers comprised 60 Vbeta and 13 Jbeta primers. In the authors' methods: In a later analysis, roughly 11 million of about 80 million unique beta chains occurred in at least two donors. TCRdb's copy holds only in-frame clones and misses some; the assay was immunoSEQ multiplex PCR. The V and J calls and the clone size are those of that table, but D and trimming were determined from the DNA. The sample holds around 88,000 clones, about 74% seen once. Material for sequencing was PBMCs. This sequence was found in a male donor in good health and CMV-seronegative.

The CDR3 loop reads CASIISGGGDTGELFF. CDR3 coding DNA: TGTGCCAGTATCATAAGCGGGGGAGGAGACACCGGGGAGCTGTTTTTT. The genes are TRBV19 and TRBJ2-2, with 8 bases identical to TRBD2. The V gene end was trimmed by 7 bases and the J gene end by 3 bases; junction bases not matched to a gene: 10. Germline V gene sequence: CDR1 LNHDA, CDR2 SQIVND (reference sequence). The CDR3 has 16 residues.